The T cell receptor (beta chain) under discussion was sequenced for a study of spatial heterogeneity in lung cancer. This clonotype was seen many times. Trimming cost V 5 bases and J 4 bases, with 14 bases left between them. Germline V lookup: CDR1 MNHEY, CDR2 SMNVEV (reference sequence). The CDR3 extends over 14 amino acids. TCRdb reanalysed the 5' RACE reads using MiXCR and keeps one entry per CDR3 protein. The sample includes roughly 100,000 distinct CDR3 sequences, approximately 8.6% of them seen just once. Specified time point: sample taken at primary tumor resection. Material for sequencing was whole RNA from tumor, nontumor lung or frozen PBMC, left unsorted.

The receptor's source is a male donor with early-stage non-small cell lung cancer. The sample in question was PBMCs, obtained at surgery. The gene calls are TRBV27 and TRBJ1-1, with D perhaps matching TRBD1 (5 bases). The CDR3 spells CASSKQGWGTEAFF. CDR3 nucleotide sequence: TGTGCCAGCAGTAAGCAGGGCTGGGGCACTGAAGCTTTCTTT.